Listed below are T cell receptor beta chains from one sample, sequenced in a study of spatial heterogeneity in lung cancer. TCRdb re-derived calls from the 5' RACE reads in MiXCR, one entry per CDR3 protein. The sample gives 39,000 or so distinct CDR3 sequences, approximately 10% of which show up once; about a sixth is in the top ten. The material sequenced was PBMCs, taken at follow-up. These receptors all come from a female donor with early-stage non-small cell lung cancer. CDR3s include the opening cysteine and the closing phenylalanine or tryptophan. A D gene is named only where the DNA matches it firmly. Clone size is stated in some rows and not others, as once, few, many or a class when expanded.

>many|TRBJ2-3|TRBV7-3|.
TGTGCCAGCAGCTTCACTGGCACAGATACGCAGTATTTT
CASSFTGTDTQYF
>many|TRBJ2-4|TRBV20-1|TRBD2
TGCAGTGCTAGAGATCACAGCCAGCGGGGGGGCGTGTACAGGAACATTCAGTACTTC
CSARDHSQRGGVYRNIQYF
>.|TRBJ2-7|TRBV6-1|TRBD1
TGTGCCAGCAACCCGGGACAGGGCCCCTACGAGCAGTACTTC
CASNPGQGPYEQYF
>many|TRBJ2-5|TRBV20-1|TRBD2
TGCAGTGCTCCTAGCGGGGCACAAGAGACCCAGTACTTC
CSAPSGAQETQYF
>many|TRBJ2-3|TRBV27|.
TGTGCCAGCAGGACAGGCGGGGTGAATACGCAGTATTTT
CASRTGGVNTQYF
>many|TRBJ2-5|TRBV11-2|TRBD1
TGTGCCAGCAGGGTTCCTGGGACAGGTCAAGAGACCCAGTACTTC
CASRVPGTGQETQYF
>few|TRBJ2-7|TRBV20-1|TRBD2
TGCAGTGCTAGAGATGCGGAAGGGACTAGCGTCTCCTACGAGCAGTACTTC
CSARDAEGTSVSYEQYF
>few|TRBJ1-2|TRBV2|TRBD1
TGTGCCATGACGGGGGGGACAGTCTATGGCTACACCTTC
CAMTGGTVYGYTF
>many|TRBJ1-2|TRBV20-1|.
TGCAGTGCTAGTGATAACGGGACTCCCGAGGACACCTTC
CSASDNGTPEDTF
>many|TRBJ2-1|TRBV9|TRBD2
TGTGCCAGCAGCGCGGCGGGGGACCTCTACAATGAGCAGTTCTTC
CASSAAGDLYNEQFF
>few|TRBJ1-6|TRBV27|.
TGTGCCAGCAGCCCGACAGGCATGGGATCTTCACCCCTCCACTTT
CASSPTGMGSSPLHF
>.|TRBJ2-7|TRBV7-2|.
TGTACCAGCGGCGTTAGGGTTGAGCAGTACTTC
CTSGVRVEQYF
>.|TRBJ2-7|TRBV7-3|.
TGTGCCAGCAGCCCAAACTGGCAGGGTGAGCAGTACTTC
CASSPNWQGEQYF
>many|TRBJ2-6|TRBV25-1|.
TGTGCCAGCAGTGGGTCTCTGGGGGCCAACGTCCTGACTTTC
CASSGSLGANVLTF
>few|TRBJ1-4|TRBV7-9|.
TGTGCCAGCAGTAGTTGGGCATCTGGAGAAAAACTGTTTTTT
CASSSWASGEKLFF
>many|TRBJ2-3|TRBV7-9|.
TGTGCCAGCAGCTTAGTGGGGGGAACAGATACGCAGTATTTT
CASSLVGGTDTQYF
>many|TRBJ2-7|TRBV15|TRBD2
TGTGCCACCAGCAGAGACTTAGCGGGGGTCGAGCAGTACTTC
CATSRDLAGVEQYF
>few|TRBJ2-1|TRBV6-6|.
TGTGCCAGCAACTTACAGGGGGGGCCCTACAATGAGCAGTTCTTC
CASNLQGGPYNEQFF
>few|TRBJ2-3|TRBV3-1|.
TGTGCCAGCAGCCGCCCGGGATTCACAGATACGCAGTATTTT
CASSRPGFTDTQYF
>few|TRBJ2-3|TRBV9|TRBD2
TGTGCCAGCAGCGTCGATAGCGGGGGTTCCCTCCGTACGCAGTATTTT
CASSVDSGGSLRTQYF
>few|TRBJ1-5|TRBV29-1|TRBD1
TGCAGCGTGGGACAGGGGGGAGCGGGCAATCAGCCCCAGCATTTT
CSVGQGGAGNQPQHF
>.|TRBJ2-1|TRBV9|.
TGTGCCAGCAGCGTAGAGGTGGGGCCCTACAATGAGCAGTTCTTC
CASSVEVGPYNEQFF
>few|TRBJ2-3|TRBV10-3|TRBD1
TGTGCCATCAGAGCAGGGGGCCAAGATGGGGATACGCAGTATTTT
CAIRAGGQDGDTQYF
>few|TRBJ1-3|TRBV29-1|.
TGCAGCGTAGGGGAATCTGGAAACACCATATATTTT
CSVGESGNTIYF
>many|TRBJ2-3|TRBV6-2/TRBV6-3|TRBD1
TGTGCCAGCAGTTACCGGGGACAGATTGAGACAGCGGATACGCAGTATTTT
CASSYRGQIETADTQYF
>.|TRBJ1-4|TRBV3-1|.
TGTGCCAGCAGCCCCGGGTCTTTTAATGAAAAACTGTTTTTT
CASSPGSFNEKLFF
>few|TRBJ2-2|TRBV20-1|TRBD2
TGCAGTGCTACGATAGCGGGGACCGGGGAGCTGTTTTTT
CSATIAGTGELFF
>few|TRBJ2-5|TRBV7-8|.
TGTGCCAGCAGCTCCCCCTTCGTAGGGGGGGCCGGAGAGACCCAGTACTTC
CASSSPFVGGAGETQYF
>many|TRBJ2-2|TRBV10-2|.
TGCGCCACCGGCTGGGAGGCTCTCTACACCGGGGAGCTGTTTTTT
CATGWEALYTGELFF
>many|TRBJ1-1|TRBV28|TRBD1
TGTGCCAGCAGTTTGACAGGGGGTCGCACTGAAGCTTTCTTT
CASSLTGGRTEAFF
>many|TRBJ2-6|TRBV4-1|TRBD1
TGCGCCAGCAGCCAACTTACTGCCGGGACAGGAGTCTCTGGGGCCAACGTCCTGACTTTC
CASSQLTAGTGVSGANVLTF
>many|TRBJ2-5|TRBV29-1|TRBD1
TGCAGCGTTGGATGGGACAGAAGAGAGACCCAGTACTTC
CSVGWDRRETQYF
>many|TRBJ1-1|TRBV21-1|.
TGTGCCAGCAACCCCTCGGGACAGGGGCCCGAGAACACTGAAGCTTTCTTT
CASNPSGQGPENTEAFF
>few|TRBJ1-6|TRBV6-5|TRBD1
TGTGCCAGCAGTACCACAGGGGGCACTTCACCCCTCCACTTT
CASSTTGGTSPLHF
>many|TRBJ1-6|TRBV7-9|.
TGTGCCAGCAGCTTGGGGAATTCACCCCTCCACTTT
CASSLGNSPLHF
>many|TRBJ1-4|TRBV7-2|TRBD1
TGTGCCAGCAGCTTAGAGGGCAGGGGGCGAACTAATGAAAAACTGTTTTTT
CASSLEGRGRTNEKLFF
>many|TRBJ2-1|TRBV20-1|.
TGCAGTGCCACTCCACCTTTTAGGGTAGAGCAGTTCTTC
CSATPPFRVEQFF